This is a list of T cell receptor beta chains from one sample in a study of blood T cell repertoires in COVID-19. Using immunoSEQ multiplex PCR, the repertoire was profiled, and TCRdb retains in-frame clones only, with some absent. The top ten clones hold around 3.9% of a sample with over 250,000 clones, about 80% of them seen once. The specimen sequenced was PBMCs or T cells enriched from blood (not recorded which). The receptors were sampled from a young man with acute COVID-19. The CDR3 runs from the conserved cysteine through the conserved F or W. The order of the fields is D gene, J gene, V gene, clone size, CDR3 DNA, CDR3 protein. D genes are given only for firm matches. Expanded clones get a size class; other rows say once, few or many, or leave the size out.

>NA|TRBJ1-2|TRBV6-4|NA
TGTGCCAGCAGTGACTCAGGACAGATTCCCCACTATGGCTACACCTTC
CASSDSGQIPHYGYTF
>NA|TRBJ2-1|TRBV3-1/TRBV3-2|NA
TGTGCCAGCAGCCAAGCAAATGAGCAGTTCTTC
CASSQANEQFF
>TRBD1|TRBJ1-5|TRBV7-8|once
TGTGCCAGCAGCTTAGGTAACAGGGGGAATCAGCCCCAGCATTTT
CASSLGNRGNQPQHF
>TRBD1|TRBJ2-2|TRBV11-3|NA
TGTGCCAGCAGCTTCGGGTTTGGACAGGCGGAAAAGTTCGCCGGGGAGCTGTTTTTT
CASSFGFGQAEKFAGELFF
>NA|TRBJ1-1|TRBV27|NA
TGTGCCAGCAGTTTAGGCGGGCAGAACCGAAGGTCGAGAGCTTTCTTT
CASSLGGQNRRSRAFF
>TRBD2|TRBJ2-1|TRBV5-1|NA
TGCGCCAGCAGCCCCGGGACTAGCGGATACAATGAGCAGTTCTTC
CASSPGTSGYNEQFF
>NA|TRBJ2-5|TRBV6-5|NA
TGTGCCAGCACGCCGTGGGAGCAAGAGACCCAGTACTTC
CASTPWEQETQYF
>NA|TRBJ1-2|TRBV14|NA
TGTGCCAGCAGCCAAGATGGGTCGGCAGACTACTATGGCTACACCTTC
CASSQDGSADYYGYTF
>NA|TRBJ1-4|TRBV6-1|NA
TGTGCCAGCAGTGAAAGCGGTGGTTGGGAAAAACTGTTTTTT
CASSESGGWEKLFF
>NA|TRBJ1-1|TRBV29-1|NA
TGCAGCGGTCTGAGGGGAGGAACTGAAGCTTTCTTT
CSGLRGGTEAFF
>TRBD2|TRBJ2-2|TRBV27|NA
TGTGCCAGCAGTGGACTAGCGCGCCTCGCGAACACCGGGGAGCTGTTTTTT
CASSGLARLANTGELFF
>NA|TRBJ1-6|TRBV7-9|NA
TGTGCCAGCAACCAAGAAGGACACAATAATTCACCCCTCCACTTT
CASNQEGHNNSPLHF
>TRBD2|TRBJ2-5|TRBV7-2|NA
TGTGCCAGCAGCGCTAGCGGAGGAGCAGAGACCCAGTACTTC
CASSASGGAETQYF
>NA|TRBJ2-1|TRBV15|NA
TGTGCCACCAGCAGAGATCGGAGGGGCTCCTACAATGAGCAGTTCTTC
CATSRDRRGSYNEQFF
>NA|TRBJ1-6|TRBV6-5|NA
TGTGCCAGCAGAGACCCCGGGGGAACCCTCCACTTT
CASRDPGGTLHF
>NA|TRBJ2-2|TRBV2|few
TGTGCCAGCAGTGACGCTAAAAGCGGAGCGAACACCGGGGAGCTGTTTTTT
CASSDAKSGANTGELFF
>TRBD2|TRBJ2-1|TRBV6-5|NA
TGTGCCAGCAGCAGGACTAGCGGGAGTGCGAATGAGCAGTTCTTC
CASSRTSGSANEQFF
>NA|TRBJ1-2|TRBV28|once
TGTGCCAGCAGTTTAGGGGCCGGAGGGAGTGGGGGCTACACCTTC
CASSLGAGGSGGYTF
>NA|TRBJ1-1|TRBV28|NA
TGTGCCAGCAGGGGACTGTATGACACTGAAGCTTTCTTT
CASRGLYDTEAFF
>TRBD2|TRBJ2-1|TRBV6-1|NA
TGTGCCAGCAGTGAAGGCGGGAGGGGGCCCTACAATGAGCAGTTCTTC
CASSEGGRGPYNEQFF
>NA|TRBJ1-4|TRBV28|NA
TGTGCCAGCCTCAATGAAAAACTGTTTTTT
CASLNEKLFF
>TRBD2|TRBJ2-1|TRBV27|NA
TGTGCCAGCCGCCCCCTTAGCGGGGTTTCACCCGGAAATGAGCAGTTCTTC
CASRPLSGVSPGNEQFF
>TRBD2|TRBJ2-1|TRBV5-4|NA
TGTGCCAGCAGCTCGGGGGGAGGGTTACCTTACAATGAGCAGTTCTTC
CASSSGGGLPYNEQFF
>NA|TRBJ2-3|TRBV5-1|NA
TGCGCCAGCAGTTCCGGGGGATACACAGATACGCAGTATTTT
CASSSGGYTDTQYF
>NA|TRBJ1-4|TRBV2|NA
TGTGCCGGAATGAGACAGCTTACAACTAATGAAAAACTGTTTTTT
CAGMRQLTTNEKLFF
>NA|TRBJ1-1|TRBV5-6|NA
TGTGCCAGCAGCTTGTTTGGAAGCGCTGAAGCTTTCTTT
CASSLFGSAEAFF
>NA|TRBJ1-2|TRBV7-2|NA
TGTGCCAGCAGCCCTACGAGGAGGGGCTATGGCTACACCTTC
CASSPTRRGYGYTF
>NA|TRBJ2-1|TRBV7-9|NA
TGTGCCAGCAGCTCTACGTCGTCCGATTCCTACAATGAGCAGTTCTTC
CASSSTSSDSYNEQFF
>NA|TRBJ2-3|TRBV5-6|NA
TGTGCCAGCAGCTTGTCCTTGTTTGGTTCAGGTACGCAGTATTTT
CASSLSLFGSGTQYF
>NA|TRBJ1-1|TRBV7-9|NA
TGTGCCAGCAGCTTAATAGCCACCGAAGCTTTCTTT
CASSLIATEAFF
>TRBD1|TRBJ2-5|TRBV7-2|few
TGTGCCAGCAGCTCCCCAGGGGGCGAGACCCAGTACTTC
CASSSPGGETQYF
>NA|TRBJ2-5|TRBV5-1|NA
TGCGCCAGCAGCTTGGTGGGAGGTACCCAGTACTTC
CASSLVGGTQYF
>TRBD1|TRBJ2-3|TRBV24-1|NA
TGTGCCACCAGTGACCCGGGACAGACCACAGATACGCAGTATTTT
CATSDPGQTTDTQYF
>TRBD1|TRBJ1-3|TRBV5-1|NA
TGTGCCAGCAGCTTGGACAGGGCCTCTGGAAACACCATATATTTT
CASSLDRASGNTIYF
>NA|TRBJ1-4|TRBV11-2|NA
TGTGCCAGCAGCTTGACGTACGGGAACGAAAAACTGTTTTTT
CASSLTYGNEKLFF
>NA|TRBJ2-1|TRBV20-1|NA
TGCAGTGCTAGTAAGGCGGAAGGGGATTTCTATGAGCAGTTCTTC
CSASKAEGDFYEQFF
>NA|TRBJ1-6|TRBV7-9|NA
TGTGCCAGCAGCGACAACAGGGCATCCTATAATTCACCCCTCCACTTT
CASSDNRASYNSPLHF
>NA|TRBJ1-6|TRBV3-1/TRBV3-2|NA
TGTGCCAGCAGTAGTACTCTCTCCTATAATTCACCCCTCCACTTT
CASSSTLSYNSPLHF
>TRBD1|TRBJ1-2|TRBV13|NA
TGTGCCAGCAGCTACGGGACAGGGAACAACTATGGCTACACCTTC
CASSYGTGNNYGYTF
>NA|TRBJ2-2|TRBV5-1|NA
TGTGCCAGCAGCTCCCAAACAGGCCCCGGGGAGCTGTTTTTT
CASSSQTGPGELFF
>TRBD2|TRBJ2-2|TRBV7-6|NA
TGTGCCAGCAGCGCCAGGGCGGGAGGGGACACCGGGGAGCTGTTTTTT
CASSARAGGDTGELFF
>NA|TRBJ2-1|TRBV7-2|NA
TGTGCCAGCAGCTACCGGGACACTAATGAGCAGTTCTTC
CASSYRDTNEQFF
>TRBD1|TRBJ1-2|TRBV7-8|few
TGTGCCAGCAGCATAGACAGGGACTATGGCTACACCTTC
CASSIDRDYGYTF
>NA|TRBJ1-2|TRBV2|NA
TGTGCCAGCAGAACCCTAAACTATGGCTACACCTTC
CASRTLNYGYTF
>TRBD2|TRBJ2-3|TRBV11-3|NA
TGTGCCAGCAGGGGAAGCGGGAGGGCCGGTAGTTCGCCAGATACGCAGTATTTT
CASRGSGRAGSSPDTQYF
>TRBD1|TRBJ2-1|TRBV9|once
TGTGCCAGCAGCGCGGGAACAGGGGTTGTGGACAATGAGCAGTTCTTC
CASSAGTGVVDNEQFF
>NA|TRBJ1-1|TRBV28|once
TGTGCCAGCAGGACCGGGACGGAGGGGCTAACGCGTCGGATCACTGAAGCTTTCTTT
CASRTGTEGLTRRITEAFF
>TRBD1|TRBJ1-1|TRBV3-1/TRBV3-2|NA
TGTGCCAGCAGCCAGAACAGGGGGTTCGGAGCTTTCTTT
CASSQNRGFGAFF
>NA|TRBJ1-1|TRBV3-1/TRBV3-2|NA
TGTGCCAGCCCCCTCCAGGGGTGGGACACTGAAGCTTTCTTT
CASPLQGWDTEAFF
>TRBD2|TRBJ2-5|TRBV25-1|NA
TGTGCCAGCAGTGGCGGGACTAACCAAGAGACCCAGTACTTC
CASSGGTNQETQYF
>NA|TRBJ2-1|TRBV18|NA
TGTGCCAGCTCACCACTCGCGGGAATTAATGAGCAGTTCTTC
CASSPLAGINEQFF
>TRBD2|TRBJ2-1|TRBV5-1|NA
TGTGCCAGCAGCTTGGGGTCGTTGGCGGGAGATGAGCAGTTCTTC
CASSLGSLAGDEQFF